The TCR beta chain under discussion was sequenced for a study of beta chain features in type 1 diabetes. Expressed TCRB transcripts were sequenced because the isolated RNA had all been reverse transcribed beforehand. TCRdb keeps only in-frame clones here, not all; method: immunoSEQ multiplex PCR. The sample lists fewer than 350,000 clones, about 15% seen once, with approximately 0.015% in the top ten. Broader study findings: Moderately but significantly shorter TCRB CDR3s were found in Type 1 diabetes patients in all four CD4+ subsets.

CDR3 size: 15 residues. Unmatched junction bases numbered 13, after V lost 3 bases and J lost 10 bases. Germline CDR1 is SNHLY and CDR2 is FYNNEI. There are a few counts of this clone. Its antigen is still unknown. V is TRBV2 and J is TRBJ2-3; 7 bases agree with TRBD1. This TCR was sampled from a young man with type 1 diabetes. Material: naive CD4+ T cells from blood. CDR3 protein: CASSEEQGKGVSQYF. The CDR3 region has the DNA TGTGCCAGCAGTGAGGAACAGGGGAAGGGGGTTTCGCAGTATTTT.